This T cell receptor beta chain stems from a study of T-cell reconstitution after alpha-beta-depleted transplantation in children. Trimming removed 6 bases from V and 1 base from J, with 15 bases in between. CDR3 length equals 16 residues. CDR1 and CDR2 from the germline V gene are SNHLY and FYNNEI. A library of TCRbeta sequences, prepared with unique molecular identifiers, was generated. TCRdb re-called the PCR reads through MiXCR, storing one row per CDR3 protein. The sample includes about 90,000 distinct CDR3 sequences, 7% to 10% of them seen just once. This clonotype was counted many times. The TCR sequence derives from a human donor who donated a stem cell graft to a child with congenital amegakaryocytic thrombocytopenia. The genes are TRBV2 and TRBJ2-2; D is possibly TRBD2 (6 bases). Specimen: PBMCs from the stem cell graft donor, collected from the stem cell graft. The CDR3 spells CASSPFNGGNTGELFF. CDR3 coding DNA: TGTGCCAGCAGCCCCTTCAACGGGGGGAACACCGGGGAGCTGTTTTTT.